The sequence of this T cell receptor (beta chain) was determined in a study of blood T cell repertoires in COVID-19. Trimming pared 0 bases from V and 7 bases from J, leaving 9 bases between. The germline gives CDR1 MNHEY, CDR2 SVGEGT. The CDR3 loop spans 13 amino acids. Some clones are missing from TCRdb's copy, which holds only in-frame ones; the method was immunoSEQ multiplex PCR. The sample has about 130,000 clones, over 75% seen once; the top ten hold roughly 1.2%. This rearrangement joins TRBV6-2 or TRBV6-3 to TRBJ1-1; D may be TRBD1 (5 bases). Sequencing was performed on peripheral blood. This sequence originates from a woman over 75 with acute or convalescent COVID-19. The CDR3 loop is CASSYSRQLEAFF. In nucleotides, the CDR3 is TGTGCCAGCAGTTACTCACGACAGCTTGAAGCTTTCTTT.